The clone carrying this T cell receptor beta chain was observed many times. Germline assignment: CDR1 LGHNA and CDR2 YNFKEQ. The CDR3 is 12 residues long. V was pared by 1 base and J by 1 base, with 1 base between. The record originates from a study of blood T cells in healthy people across ages. PBMCs were isolated at a quantity of at least 7 million per sample. PCR was performed a second time for about 7 to 12 cycles using a sample-barcoded 5' primer and a J-beta primer mix. One entry per CDR3 protein, called by TCRdb with MiXCR from the 5' RACE reads. The data show approximately 780,000 distinct CDR3 sequences, with under 30% seen just once and about 3% held by the top ten. These data are also associated with another study on T cells of mothers and their children. This second study says: The study sampled a few healthy Caucasian mothers and their six children. Pairs that are related and pairs that are unrelated have TCR recombination output shaped similarly by thymic selection.

What was sequenced was blood. The receptor's source is a boy younger than 18 in good health. The chain combines TRBV4-2 with TRBJ2-5; D is ambiguous. Here the CDR3 reads CASSQAQETQYF. In nucleotides, the CDR3 is TGTGCCAGCAGCCAAGCCCAAGAGACCCAGTACTTC.